The 24 T cell receptor beta chains given below trace back to one sample, sequenced in a study of blood T cell repertoires in COVID-19. Clones were read by immunoSEQ multiplex PCR, and TCRdb kept only the in-frame ones, dropping some. In the table there are 60,000 to 90,000 clones, 80% to 90% of which are singletons. Sequenced input: peripheral blood. These receptors were obtained from a man aged 55 to 69 with COVID-19, enrolled during active disease.

The CDR3 sequence is CATSDTVGQGYEQYF. CDR3 in DNA: TGTGCCACCAGTGATACCGTGGGACAGGGTTACGAGCAGTACTTC. The J gene is TRBJ2-7, the V gene TRBV24-1; 9 nucleotides align to TRBD1. Germline-derived CDR1 and CDR2 are KGHDR and SFDVKD. The ends lost 3 bases at V and 4 bases at J; junction bases unmatched: 6. This CDR3 spans 15 amino acids.

Concerning this clone: One end of the junction fails to match germline, which may point to a read error. This rearrangement joins TRBV29-1 to TRBJ1-2, with 7 positions matching TRBD1. CDR1 and CDR2 from the germline V gene are SQVTM and ANQGSEA. This CDR3 has 10 residues. Here the CDR3 reads CSVEEQGPHF. In DNA, the CDR3 is TGCAGCGTTGAAGAACAGGGGCCGCACTTC.

The gene calls are TRBV6-5 and TRBJ1-5, with D uncertain. Germline CDR1 is MNHEY and CDR2 is SVGAGI. The CDR3 has 15 residues. The V end lost 9 bases, the J end lost 6 bases, and 21 bases lay between the germline ends. CDR3 region: CASSRGPPKSQPQHF. For the CDR3, the DNA is TGTGCCAGTAGCCGCGGGCCTCCGAAGAGTCAGCCCCAGCATTTT.

The chain employs TRBV2 and TRBJ1-5; 7 bases map to TRBD1. With V trimmed by 1 base and J by 2 bases, 2 bases remained unmatched. In germline, CDR1 is SNHLY, CDR2 FYNNEI. CDR3 length: 15 amino acids. CDR3 loop: CASSEVGQGNQPQHF. The CDR3 DNA reads as TGTGCCAGCAGTGAAGTCGGACAGGGCAATCAGCCCCAGCATTTT.

This chain uses TRBV18 with TRBJ2-2; D unresolved. V dropped 3 bases and J dropped 7 bases, with 9 bases sitting between them. The CDR3 length is 13 residues. From germline, CDR1 is KGHSH and CDR2 LQKENI. The CDR3 region has the DNA TGTGCCAGCTCACCTGACTTAGACGGGGAGCTGTTTTTT. Translated: CASSPDLDGELFF.

The chain has TRBV9 and TRBJ2-2; TRBD1 is a possible D gene (5 bases). This CDR3 contains 15 residues. The germline gives CDR1 SGDLS, CDR2 YYNGEE. The V and J ends lost 3 bases and 5 bases respectively, with 14 bases between them. CDR3 sequence (DNA): TGTGCCAGCAGCGCCGACTCAGGGTTGACCGGGGAGCTGTTTTTT. It codes for CASSADSGLTGELFF. Combining the CDR3 with reference TRBV9 and TRBJ2-2 gives the whole variable domain DSGVTQTPKHLITATGQRVTLRCSPRSGDLSVYWYQQSLDQGLQFLIQYYNGEERAKGNILERFSAQQFPDLHSELNLSSLELGDSALYFCASSADSGLTGELFFGEGSRLTVL.

The chain is built from TRBV7-9 and TRBJ2-1, with 8 bases fitting TRBD2. CDR1 and CDR2 (germline): SEHNR, FQNEAQ (reference sequence). With V trimmed by 7 bases and J by 0 bases, 17 bases remained unmatched. The CDR3 runs 19 residues. The CDR3 here is CASIMMAGGPPTSYNEQFF. The CDR3 region has the DNA TGTGCCAGCATCATGATGGCGGGGGGCCCCCCTACCTCCTACAATGAGCAGTTCTTC. Based on the CDR3 plus reference TRBV7-9 and TRBJ2-1, the full variable domain is DTGVSQNPRHKITKRGQNVTFRCDPISEHNRLYWYRQTLGQGPEFLTYFQNEAQLEKSRLLSDRFSAERPKGSFSTLEIQRTEQGDSAMYLCASIMMAGGPPTSYNEQFFGPGTRLTVL.

The rearrangement links TRBV7-9 to TRBJ1-5, with 7 bases identical to TRBD1. After removal of 3 bases from V and 2 bases from J, the junction contained 7 bases not matched to a gene. CDR1 is SEHNR and CDR2 is FQNEAQ in the germline V gene (reference sequence). The CDR3 is 16 residues long. CDR3 in DNA: TGTGCCAGCAGCTTTTGGGGACAGAGGGGCAATCAGCCCCAGCATTTT. Protein: CASSFWGQRGNQPQHF.

The chain combines TRBV11-2 with TRBJ2-1; 15 nucleotides line up with TRBD2. The CDR3 is 18 amino acids. Germline V CDR1 and CDR2: SGHAT, FQNNGV. V lost 1 base and J lost 4; bases outside the gene matches: 5. The CDR3 DNA is TGTGCCAGCAGCTTAGCCGGACTAGCGGGAGGGTGGTACAATGAGCAGTTCTTC. Its translation: CASSLAGLAGGWYNEQFF.

This chain connects TRBV18 to TRBJ1-5; 9 nucleotides match TRBD1. Germline V gives CDR1 KGHSH, CDR2 LQKENI. This CDR3 comprises 16 residues. The trim removed 5 bases at V and 3 bases at J, leaving 8 bases unmatched. The CDR3 sequence is CASSSSGTGNNQPQHF. The CDR3, as DNA: TGTGCCAGCTCATCGTCAGGGACAGGGAACAATCAGCCCCAGCATTTT. Filled out from reference TRBV18 and TRBJ1-5, the complete variable domain reads NAGVMQNPRHLVRRRGQEARLRCSPMKGHSHVYWYRQLPEEGLKFMVYLQKENIIDESGMPKERFSAEFPKEGPSILRIQQVVRGDSAAYFCASSSSGTGNNQPQHFGDGTRLSIL.

The CDR3 region is CASSQVATGDYEAFF. CDR3 nucleotide sequence: TGCGCCAGCAGCCAAGTCGCGACAGGGGATTATGAAGCTTTCTTT. V usage is TRBV4-1 and J usage is TRBJ1-1, with 8 bases fitting TRBD1. The CDR3 consists of 15 residues. J was trimmed by 7 bases and V by 1 base; bases with no gene match: 8. From germline, CDR1 is MGHRA and CDR2 YSYEKL.

The DNA for the CDR3 is TGTGCCAGCTCACCCACGGGACAGGGCGAGCAGTACTTC. It translates to CASSPTGQGEQYF. The chain combines TRBV18 with TRBJ2-7; 9 bases agree with TRBD1. CDR1 and CDR2 from the germline V gene are KGHSH and LQKENI. The junction had 3 bases not matched to a gene; V was cut back by 3 bases and J by 6 bases. CDR3 size: 13 residues.

The chain joins TRBV7-9 to TRBJ2-1, with D hard to call. Germline values: CDR1 SEHNR, CDR2 FQNEAQ (reference sequence). V lost 7 bases, J lost 10 bases, and 20 bases lay in between. The CDR3 has 14 amino acids. CDR3 nucleotide sequence: TGTGCCAGCACCTTCTCCTCTAGTTTAAGGGAGCAGTTCTTC. Its translation: CASTFSSSLREQFF.

The chain carries TRBV6-4 and TRBJ2-3, with 9 bases matching TRBD1. This CDR3 region has 16 residues. Unmatched junction bases numbered 11, after V lost 6 bases and J lost 4 bases. The germline CDR1 and CDR2 sequences are MRHNA and SNTAGT. CDR3 nucleotide sequence: TGTGCCAGCAGCCGTCTTCCGGGACAGGGCTCAGATACGCAGTATTTT. This encodes CASSRLPGQGSDTQYF.

This clone has only one observation. This chain links TRBV5-4 with TRBJ2-3, with TRBD2 matching over 12 bases. Germline V gene sequence: CDR1 SGHNT, CDR2 YYREEE (reference sequence). V dropped 4 bases and J dropped 2; count of bases not matched to a gene: 5. The CDR3 covers 16 residues. CDR3 DNA sequence: TGTGCCAGCAGCATACGGACTAGCGGGAACACAGATACGCAGTATTTT. Protein: CASSIRTSGNTDTQYF.

The V gene is TRBV2, the J gene TRBJ1-2, with 9 bases that match TRBD1. This CDR3 has 14 residues. Germline values: CDR1 SNHLY, CDR2 FYNNEI. V trimming: 9 bases; J trimming: 7 bases; junction bases outside the gene matches: 12. This chain's CDR3 is CASFWMGTGSGYTF. The CDR3 DNA sequence: TGTGCCAGTTTTTGGATGGGGACAGGGAGTGGCTACACCTTC.

The CDR3 DNA sequence: TGCGCCAGCAGCTTGGTTGTGGGAGGACTGAACACTGAAGCTTTCTTT. Protein product: CASSLVVGGLNTEAFF. The chain is built from TRBV5-1 and TRBJ1-1; D unresolved. CDR1 and CDR2 from the germline V gene are SGHRS and YFSETQ. The ends were cut back, 0 bases at V and 0 bases at J, with 12 bases in the middle. The CDR3 contains 16 residues. The whole variable domain, filled in from reference TRBV5-1 and TRBJ1-1, reads KAGVTQTPRYLIKTRGQQVTLSCSPISGHRSVSWYQQTPGQGLQFLFEYFSETQRNKGNFPGRFSGRQFSNSRSEMNVSTLELGDSALYLCASSLVVGGLNTEAFFGQGTRLTVV.

This clone has just a few counts. The chain recombines TRBV7-2 with TRBJ1-2; 7 nucleotides align to TRBD1. Germline V CDR1 and CDR2: SGHTA, FQGNSA. Trimming at V came to 3 bases and at J to 8 bases, leaving 15 bases not matched to a gene. This CDR3 comprises 16 residues. In DNA, the CDR3 is TGTGCCAGCAGCTTCTCTTTTACACAGGGGTCGGAAGGCTACACCTTC. This codes for CASSFSFTQGSEGYTF.

This clone showed up many times. The rearrangement joins TRBV6-1 to TRBJ1-2, with D uncertain. The CDR3 loop spans 15 amino acids. The germline gives CDR1 MNHNS, CDR2 SASEGT. V was trimmed by 2 bases and J by 4 bases, leaving 14 bases between them. The CDR3 spells CASSENGGRIYGYTF. CDR3 in DNA: TGTGCCAGCAGTGAAAATGGTGGCAGGATCTATGGCTACACCTTC.

This chain links TRBV5-1 with TRBJ1-1, with D perhaps matching TRBD1 (6 bases). Between the trimmed V and J ends, which lost 4 bases and 1 base, there was a span of 17 bases. The germline CDR1 and CDR2 sequences are SGHRS and YFSETQ. The length of the CDR3 is 16 residues. CDR3 DNA sequence: TGCGCCAGCAGCATACAGGGTATTGGTCCGAACACTGAAGCTTTCTTT. This sequence encodes CASSIQGIGPNTEAFF.

The CDR3, as DNA: TGTGCCAGCTCACCGCCCATCAGACAGGGGGCGACTGAAGCTTTCTTT. Translated: CASSPPIRQGATEAFF. The chain has TRBV18 and TRBJ1-1; TRBD1 aligns across 10 bases. The length of the CDR3 is 16 residues. With V trimmed by 3 bases and J by 5 bases, 9 bases remained unmatched. Germline-derived CDR1 and CDR2 are KGHSH and LQKENI.

V and J are TRBV7-7 and TRBJ2-4, with TRBD1 as a possible D gene (5 bases). This CDR3 region has 13 residues. The V end was cut by 5 bases, the J end by 9 bases, with 14 bases between. The germline gives CDR1 SSHAT, CDR2 FNYEAQ (reference sequence). This CDR3 reads CASSETQGSIQYF. The CDR3 bases are TGTGCCAGCAGCGAAACCCAGGGAAGCATTCAGTACTTC.

J is TRBJ1-5 and V is TRBV10-3; D may be TRBD1 (5 bases). The CDR3 consists of 15 residues. The germline CDR1 and CDR2 sequences are ENHRY and SYGVKD. V was shortened by 5 bases and J by 1 base, with 12 bases between the two germline ends. CDR3 DNA: TGTGCCATCAGTAGTCGGGGGAGCAGCAATCAGCCCCAGCATTTT. Amino acid sequence: CAISSRGSSNQPQHF.

The chain links TRBV3-1 (or the pseudogene TRBV3-2) to TRBJ1-1; D is uncertain. Looked up from germline, CDR1 is LGHDT and CDR2 is YNNKEL (reference sequence). This CDR3 contains 13 residues. The V end was cut by 0 bases, the J end by 5 bases, with 7 bases between. The CDR3 nucleotides read TGTGCCAGCAGCCAAGACGGTTGGACTGAAGCTTTCTTT. This codes for CASSQDGWTEAFF.